One and the same sample provided the 8 T cell receptor beta chains below, sequenced in a study of T cell responses to AZD1222 COVID-19 vaccine. The assay was immunoSEQ multiplex PCR, and TCRdb's table has in-frame clones only and misses some. The sample holds roughly 200,000 clones; approximately 90% are singletons and the top ten take over 1.5%. The sample in question was peripheral blood, obtained 28 days after the second AZD1222 dose. These receptors all come from an adult who received the AZD1222 COVID-19 vaccine.

V and J are TRBV18 and TRBJ2-3, with D perhaps TRBD1 or TRBD2 (5 bases each). Trimming pared 6 bases from V and 6 bases from J, leaving 19 bases between. The CDR3 covers 15 residues. CDR1 is KGHSH, CDR2 LQKENI, per germline. CDR3 residues: CASSLGTVGSDTQYF. Here the CDR3 DNA reads TGTGCCAGCTCTCTTGGGACCGTCGGTTCCGATACGCAGTATTTT.

The chain couples TRBV19 to TRBJ1-2, with D possibly being TRBD1 (6 bases). Germline CDR1 reads LNHDA; CDR2 reads SQIVND (reference sequence). The CDR3 runs to 15 residues. The V end lost 4 bases, the J end lost 7 bases, and 19 bases lay between the germline ends. The CDR3 DNA sequence: TGTGCCAGTAGTACCGTGGACAGCCGAGAAGTTGGCTACACCTTC. Protein product: CASSTVDSREVGYTF. Using reference TRBV19 and TRBJ1-2 for the parts outside the CDR3, the full variable domain is DGGITQSPKYLFRKEGQNVTLSCEQNLNHDAMYWYRQDPGQGLRLIYYSQIVNDFQKGDIAEGYSVSREKKESFPLTVTSAQKNPTAFYLCASSTVDSREVGYTFGSGTRLTVV.

This rearrangement joins TRBV7-9 to TRBJ2-1, with D perhaps matching TRBD1 (6 bases). The CDR3 totals 14 residues. Germline CDR1 reads SEHNR; CDR2 reads FQNEAQ (reference sequence). The germline V and J ends were trimmed by 4 bases and 8 bases, with 15 bases remaining between them. CDR3 sequence: CASSSRGKGYEQFF. CDR3 DNA: TGTGCCAGCAGCTCGAGGGGGAAGGGCTATGAGCAGTTCTTC.

The chain uses TRBV30 and TRBJ2-7; 7 nucleotides match TRBD2. CDR1 GTSNPN and CDR2 SVGIG come from the germline V gene (reference sequence). CDR3 length: 15 residues. Trimming took 5 bases from V and 6 from J; bases not matched to a gene: 16. CDR3 in amino acids: CAWHAGDFPSGEQYF. CDR3 bases: TGTGCCTGGCATGCGGGGGATTTCCCCTCTGGCGAGCAGTACTTC.

The CDR3 DNA reads TGCGCCAGCAGCTTGGACCGGTATAGCGAGCAGTACTTC. It specifies CASSLDRYSEQYF. The chain has TRBV5-1 and TRBJ2-7; D gene ambiguous. The CDR3 length is 13 residues. Germline CDR1 is SGHRS and CDR2 is YFSETQ. The V end was cut by 0 bases, the J end by 6 bases, with 10 bases between.

V usage is TRBV18 and J usage is TRBJ1-1; D unclear. Germline CDR1 KGHSH, CDR2 LQKENI. Trimming took 0 bases from V and 5 from J, leaving 7 bases between them. The CDR3 has 13 residues. The CDR3 protein is CASSPPQSTEAFF. The CDR3 coding sequence is TGTGCCAGCTCACCACCCCAGTCAACTGAAGCTTTCTTT.

This chain connects TRBV6-6 to TRBJ2-3; no reliable D call. The CDR3 is made up of 15 amino acids. Per germline, CDR1 MNHNY and CDR2 SVGAGI (reference sequence). Deletions cut 7 bases from V and 0 bases from J, with 14 bases between. The CDR3 region has the DNA TGTGCCAGCATGATGGGCGGCACCAGCACAGATACGCAGTATTTT. Translated: CASMMGGTSTDTQYF.

This sequence joins TRBV9 and TRBJ2-2, with TRBD2 identical over 7 bases. CDR1 and CDR2 (germline): SGDLS, YYNGEE. This CDR3 region has 16 residues. Trimming removed 0 bases from V and 0 bases from J; junction bases left unmatched: 2. The CDR3 region is CASSVGSGSNTGELFF. For the CDR3, the DNA is TGTGCCAGCAGCGTAGGTAGCGGGTCGAACACCGGGGAGCTGTTTTTT.